The present TCR beta chain was sequenced within a study of blood T cell repertoires in COVID-19. Study information: Specimens from acute and convalescent COVID-19 originated in the United States, Italy and Spain. Nucleic acid was either cDNA or gDNA, and it came from T cells, B-cell-depleted T cells, or PBMCs.

Germline lookup yields CDR1 ENHRY and CDR2 SYGVKD. The V end was cut by 7 bases, the J end by 5 bases, with 12 bases between. This CDR3 comprises 12 residues. This clone was counted once. Per the study methods: Estimated nucleated cell counts came from reference gene primer amplification. Assay used: immunoSEQ multiplex PCR; TCRdb lists only in-frame clones, some missing. V and J calls plus clone size are reproduced from that table; the DNA served to infer D and trimming. Of about 160,000 clones detected, approximately 77% appear once; the ten largest clones hold under 12%. The material sequenced was peripheral blood. The sequence came from an elderly woman with active or convalescent COVID-19. The V and J genes are TRBV10-3 and TRBJ2-7; D is possibly TRBD1 (5 bases). The CDR3 DNA is TGTGCCATCAAGGACACCTCTGACGAGCAGTACTTC. Protein product: CAIKDTSDEQYF.